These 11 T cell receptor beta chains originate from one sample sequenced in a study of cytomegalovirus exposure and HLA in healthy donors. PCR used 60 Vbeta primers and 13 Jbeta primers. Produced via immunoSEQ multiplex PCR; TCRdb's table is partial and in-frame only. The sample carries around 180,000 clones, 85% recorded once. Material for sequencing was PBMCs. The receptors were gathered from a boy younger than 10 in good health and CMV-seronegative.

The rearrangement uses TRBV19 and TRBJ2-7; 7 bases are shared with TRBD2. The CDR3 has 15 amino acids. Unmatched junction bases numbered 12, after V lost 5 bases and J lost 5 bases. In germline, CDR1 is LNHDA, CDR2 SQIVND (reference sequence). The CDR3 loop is CASSAGVGGSDEQYF. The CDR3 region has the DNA TGTGCCAGTAGTGCGGGGGTTGGGGGTTCGGACGAGCAGTACTTC.

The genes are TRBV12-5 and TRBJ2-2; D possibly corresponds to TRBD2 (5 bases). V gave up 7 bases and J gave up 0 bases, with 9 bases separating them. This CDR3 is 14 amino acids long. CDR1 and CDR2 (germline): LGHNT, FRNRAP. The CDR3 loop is CASASGSNTGELFF. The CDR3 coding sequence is TGTGCTAGTGCCTCGGGATCGAACACCGGGGAGCTGTTTTTT.

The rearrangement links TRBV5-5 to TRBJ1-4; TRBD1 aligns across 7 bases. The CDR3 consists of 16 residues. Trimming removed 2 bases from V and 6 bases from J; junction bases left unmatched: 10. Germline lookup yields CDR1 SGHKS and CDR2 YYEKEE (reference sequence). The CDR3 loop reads CASSLLRRDRDEKLFF. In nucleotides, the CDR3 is TGTGCCAGCAGCTTATTACGCCGGGACAGAGATGAAAAACTGTTTTTT.

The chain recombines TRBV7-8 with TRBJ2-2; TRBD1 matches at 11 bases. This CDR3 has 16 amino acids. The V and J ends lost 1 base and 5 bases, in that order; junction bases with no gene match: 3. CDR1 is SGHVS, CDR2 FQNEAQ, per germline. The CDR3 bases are TGTGCCAGCAGCTTAGTGGGGACAGGGGGGACCGGGGAGCTGTTTTTT. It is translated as CASSLVGTGGTGELFF. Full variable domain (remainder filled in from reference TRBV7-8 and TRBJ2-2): GAGVSQSPRYKVAKRGQDVALRCDPISGHVSLFWYQQALGQGPEFLTYFQNEAQLDKSGLPSDRFFAERPEGSVSTLKIQRTQQEDSAVYLCASSLVGTGGTGELFFGEGSRLTVL.

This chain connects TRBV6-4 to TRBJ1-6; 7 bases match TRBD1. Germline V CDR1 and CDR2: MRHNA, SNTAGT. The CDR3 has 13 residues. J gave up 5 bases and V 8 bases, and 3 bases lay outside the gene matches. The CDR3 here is CASQDRDNSPLHF. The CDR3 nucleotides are TGTGCCAGCCAAGACAGGGATAATTCACCCCTCCACTTT.

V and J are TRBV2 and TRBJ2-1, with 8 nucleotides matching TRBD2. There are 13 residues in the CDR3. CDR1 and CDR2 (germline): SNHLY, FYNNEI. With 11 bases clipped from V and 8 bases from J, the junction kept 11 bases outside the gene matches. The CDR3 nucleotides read TGTGCCCGCGGCGAGCGGGAGAAGGATGAGCAGTTCTTC. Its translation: CARGEREKDEQFF.

CDR3 residues: CASSTDPLGGGHGSYEQYF. CDR3 sequence (DNA): TGTGCCAGCAGCACGGACCCCCTAGGGGGCGGGCATGGTTCCTACGAGCAGTACTTC. This chain connects TRBV5-4 to TRBJ2-7, with 7 bases lining up with TRBD1. The CDR3 spans 19 residues. The V segment lost 4 bases and the J segment 1 base; nucleotides outside the gene matches: 20. Germline CDR1 is SGHNT and CDR2 is YYREEE (reference sequence). Looking up the rest from reference TRBV5-4 and TRBJ2-7 gives the full variable domain: ETGVTQSPTHLIKTRGQQVTLRCSSQSGHNTVSWYQQALGQGPQFIFQYYREEENGRGNFPPRFSGLQFPNYSSELNVNALELDDSALYLCASSTDPLGGGHGSYEQYFGPGTRLTVT.

In DNA, the CDR3 is TGTGCCAGCAGTCCGCCGGACAGAAATGGCTACACCTTC. It encodes CASSPPDRNGYTF. The V and J genes are TRBV27 and TRBJ1-2, with a tentative D call TRBD1 (6 bases). Trimming left V 5 bases short and J 6 bases short, with 13 bases between. CDR1 MNHEY and CDR2 SMNVEV come from the germline V gene (reference sequence). This CDR3 is 13 amino acids long.

DNA of the CDR3: TGTGCCAGCTCACGAGGACAGGGTTCATGGGAGCAGTACTTC. This translates into CASSRGQGSWEQYF. The chain combines TRBV18 with TRBJ2-7, with 8 bases aligning to TRBD1. CDR1 KGHSH and CDR2 LQKENI come from the germline V gene. V lost 4 bases to trimming and J lost 7 bases; unmatched junction nucleotides: 9. There are 14 residues in the CDR3.

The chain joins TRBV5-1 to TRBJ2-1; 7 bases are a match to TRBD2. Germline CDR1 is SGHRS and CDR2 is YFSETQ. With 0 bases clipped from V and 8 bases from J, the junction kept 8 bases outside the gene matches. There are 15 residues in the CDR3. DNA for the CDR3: TGCGCCAGCAGCTTGGTTGGACTAGTCGTGGATGAGCAGTTCTTC. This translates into CASSLVGLVVDEQFF.

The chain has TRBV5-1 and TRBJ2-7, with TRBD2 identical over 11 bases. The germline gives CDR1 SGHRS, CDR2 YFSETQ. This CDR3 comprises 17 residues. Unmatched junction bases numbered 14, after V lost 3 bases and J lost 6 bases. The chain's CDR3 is CASSSLGLAGGPGEQYF. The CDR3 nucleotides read TGCGCCAGCAGCTCGCTTGGGTTAGCGGGAGGGCCGGGCGAGCAGTACTTC.